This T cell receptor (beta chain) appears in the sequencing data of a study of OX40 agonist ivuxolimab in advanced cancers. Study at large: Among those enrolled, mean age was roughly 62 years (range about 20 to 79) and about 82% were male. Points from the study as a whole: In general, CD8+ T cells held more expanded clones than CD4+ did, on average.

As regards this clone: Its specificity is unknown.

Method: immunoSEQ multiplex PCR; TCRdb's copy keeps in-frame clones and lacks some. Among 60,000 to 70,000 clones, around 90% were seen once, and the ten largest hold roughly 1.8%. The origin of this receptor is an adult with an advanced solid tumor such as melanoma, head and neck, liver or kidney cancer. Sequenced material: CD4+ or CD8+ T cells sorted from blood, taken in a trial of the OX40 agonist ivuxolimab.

The CDR3 DNA is TGTGCCAGCACCCCCGGGGGGGTTGACGCTGAAGCTTTCTTT. Its protein product is CASTPGGVDAEAFF. This rearrangement joins TRBV2 to TRBJ1-1; TRBD1 might be the D (5 bases). The CDR3 runs to 14 residues. V was shortened by 7 bases and J by 6 bases, with 18 bases between the two germline ends. Per germline, CDR1 SNHLY and CDR2 FYNNEI.